This T cell receptor (beta chain) is drawn from a study of technical replicates of blood from a few donors. The CDR3 is 15 amino acids. With V trimmed by 4 bases and J by 6 bases, 7 bases remained unmatched. From germline, CDR1 is SGHNT and CDR2 YYREEE (reference sequence). The count of this clone is one. Some clones are missing from TCRdb's copy, which holds only in-frame ones; the method was immunoSEQ multiplex PCR. The data contain some 85,000 clones, approximately 94% of them singletons. The TCR comes from a human donor in good health. This rearrangement joins TRBV5-4 to TRBJ2-1; 10 nucleotides agree with TRBD2. Sequencing input: T cells isolated from PBMCs. CDR3 DNA sequence: TGTGCCAGCAGCCGCACTAGCGGGGAACTCAATGAGCAGTTCTTC. Protein sequence: CASSRTSGELNEQFF.